This T cell receptor beta chain was identified in a study of post-analysis software for immune sequencing data. In germline, CDR1 is SGHVS, CDR2 FQNEAQ. The V end lost 1 base, the J end lost 4 bases, and 7 bases lay between the germline ends. The CDR3 has 13 residues. Overall study results and limits: Higher frequency in patients than in controls was seen for about five TRBV segments, with TRBV5-6, TRBV5-1 and TRBV20-1 among them.

This clonotype was detected many times. What it binds is not known. Unique-molecular-identifier-tagged TCR beta cDNA libraries were used. TCRdb re-called the PCR reads with MiXCR, one entry per CDR3 protein. The top ten clones hold around 5% of a sample with some 260,000 distinct CDR3 sequences, 30% to 45% of them seen once. The rearrangement links TRBV7-8 to TRBJ1-2; D gene unclear. Sequencing was performed on blood. The TCR sequence derives from a girl aged 10 to 17 with multiple sclerosis. The CDR3 region has the DNA TGTGCCAGCAGCTTAGAACAGCGCTATGGCTACACCTTC. Protein: CASSLEQRYGYTF.